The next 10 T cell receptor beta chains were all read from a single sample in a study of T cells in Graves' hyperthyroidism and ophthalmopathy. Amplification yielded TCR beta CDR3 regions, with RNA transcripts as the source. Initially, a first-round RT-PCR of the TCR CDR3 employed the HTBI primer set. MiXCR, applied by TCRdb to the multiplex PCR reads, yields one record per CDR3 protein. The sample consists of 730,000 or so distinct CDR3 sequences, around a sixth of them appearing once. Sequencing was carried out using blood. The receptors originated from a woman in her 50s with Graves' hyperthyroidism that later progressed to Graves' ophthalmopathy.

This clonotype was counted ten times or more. CDR3 bases: TGTGCCAGCAGCTTAGACGCGGGAACAGGGGAAGGGTCCTACAATGAGCAGTTCTTC. This encodes CASSLDAGTGEGSYNEQFF. The chain has TRBV11-2 and TRBJ2-1; possibly TRBD1 for D (7 bases). This CDR3 comprises 19 residues. Between the trimmed V and J ends, which lost 0 bases and 1 base, there was a span of 19 bases. Germline assignment: CDR1 SGHAT and CDR2 FQNNGV.

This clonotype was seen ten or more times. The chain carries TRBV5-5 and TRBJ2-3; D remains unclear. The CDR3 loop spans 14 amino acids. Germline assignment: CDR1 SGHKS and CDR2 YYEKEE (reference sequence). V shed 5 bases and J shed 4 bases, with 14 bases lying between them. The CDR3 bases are TGTGCCAGCAGACCACAAGGTTCGGCAGATACGCAGTATTTT. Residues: CASRPQGSADTQYF.

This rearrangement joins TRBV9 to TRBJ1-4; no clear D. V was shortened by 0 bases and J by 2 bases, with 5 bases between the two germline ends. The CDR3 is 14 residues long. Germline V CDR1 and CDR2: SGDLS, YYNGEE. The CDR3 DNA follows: TGTGCCAGCAGCGTAGAACTGACTAATGAAAAACTGTTTTTT. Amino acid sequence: CASSVELTNEKLFF.

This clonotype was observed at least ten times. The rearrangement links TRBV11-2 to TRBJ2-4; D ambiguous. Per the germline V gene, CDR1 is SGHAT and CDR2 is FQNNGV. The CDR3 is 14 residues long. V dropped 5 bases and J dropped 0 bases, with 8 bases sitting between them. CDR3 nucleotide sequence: TGTGCCAGCAGCCCACAATTAGCCAAAAACATTCAGTACTTC. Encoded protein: CASSPQLAKNIQYF.

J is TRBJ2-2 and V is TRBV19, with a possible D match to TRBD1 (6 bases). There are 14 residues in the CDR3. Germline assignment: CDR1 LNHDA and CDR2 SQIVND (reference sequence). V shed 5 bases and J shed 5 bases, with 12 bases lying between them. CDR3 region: CASSAQGWTGELFF. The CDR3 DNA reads TGTGCCAGTAGTGCGCAGGGGTGGACCGGGGAGCTGTTTTTT.

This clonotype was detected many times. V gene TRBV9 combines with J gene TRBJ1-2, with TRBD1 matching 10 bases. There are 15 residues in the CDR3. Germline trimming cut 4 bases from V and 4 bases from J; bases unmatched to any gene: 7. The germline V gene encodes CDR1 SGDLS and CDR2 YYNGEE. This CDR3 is CASSPGQGISYGYTF. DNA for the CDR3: TGTGCCAGCAGCCCGGGACAGGGGATTAGCTATGGCTACACCTTC.

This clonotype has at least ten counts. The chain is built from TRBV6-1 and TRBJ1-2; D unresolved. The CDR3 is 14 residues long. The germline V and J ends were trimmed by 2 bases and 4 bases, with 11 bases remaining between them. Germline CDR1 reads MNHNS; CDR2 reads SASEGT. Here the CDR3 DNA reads TGTGCCAGCAGTGAACCCGGGCGAGGCTATGGCTACACCTTC. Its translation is CASSEPGRGYGYTF.

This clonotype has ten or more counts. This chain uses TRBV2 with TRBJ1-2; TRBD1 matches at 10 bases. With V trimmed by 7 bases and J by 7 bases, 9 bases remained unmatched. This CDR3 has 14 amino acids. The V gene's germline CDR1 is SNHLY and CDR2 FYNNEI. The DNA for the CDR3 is TGTGCCAGCAATCGGGGACAGGGGTTTTTTGGCTACACCTTC. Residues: CASNRGQGFFGYTF.

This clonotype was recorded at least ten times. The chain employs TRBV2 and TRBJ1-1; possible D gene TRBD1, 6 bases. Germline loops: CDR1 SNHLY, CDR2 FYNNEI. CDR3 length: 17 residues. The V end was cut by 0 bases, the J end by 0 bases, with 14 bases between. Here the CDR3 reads CASSEAPGASMNTEAFF. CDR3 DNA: TGTGCCAGCAGTGAAGCGCCGGGGGCCTCCATGAACACTGAAGCTTTCTTT.

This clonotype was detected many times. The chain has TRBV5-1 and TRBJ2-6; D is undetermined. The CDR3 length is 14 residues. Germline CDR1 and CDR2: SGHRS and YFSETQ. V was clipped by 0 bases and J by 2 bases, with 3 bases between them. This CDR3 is CASSLETGANVLTF. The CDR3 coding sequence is TGCGCCAGCAGCTTGGAAACTGGGGCCAACGTCCTGACTTTC.